The clone carrying this T cell receptor (beta chain) has just one count. Its antigen is currently unknown. This sample is part of a study of T cell responses to AZD1222 COVID-19 vaccine. Trimming cost V 3 bases and J 10 bases, with 13 bases left between them. This CDR3 region has 11 residues. Germline lookup yields CDR1 DFQATT and CDR2 SNEGSKA (reference sequence). Broader study findings: Spike was spanned by vaccine-associated CD4 TCRs, which were dominant at 160-218 and 743-854. Vaccination with two AZD1222 doses was followed by a rise in Spike-specific TCR breadth and depth. Only a handful of AZD1222 recipients were seropositive at baseline. Scientists sampled the repertoires only once the peak T cell response had passed.

TCRdb keeps only in-frame clones here, not all; method: immunoSEQ multiplex PCR. Of around 100,000 clones listed, 87% are singletons. V is TRBV20-1 and J is TRBJ2-7; D gene unclear. The starting material was peripheral blood, obtained on day 0 of AZD1222 vaccination. The sequence derives from an adult in good health. CDR3 region: CSASTWRDQYF. CDR3 bases: TGCAGTGCTAGCACATGGAGAGATCAGTACTTC.